The 10 T cell receptor beta chains in this list originate from one sample, sequenced in a study of shared clonotypes between healthy human individuals (dated by TCRdb to about 2020). Libraries came from the immunoSEQ multiplex PCR assay. The immuneACCESS repertoire file appears here via TCRdb, limited to in-frame rearrangements. These files lack a portion of the clones; in checked studies, under half of the deficit traces to unresolved V genes, and the cause of the others is not known. Recorded for this sample are roughly 2 million clones; around 95% of them occurred a single time. The ten largest clones capture over 0.1% of the sample. Sequenced: naive CD4+ T cells sorted from blood. The cell subset or site label here, explained by the study, means: CD45RA+ positively selected. Receptors originate from a young man in good health.

This rearrangement joins TRBV7-2 to TRBJ1-4; D might be TRBD1 (5 bases). The CDR3 consists of 14 residues. V was shortened by 2 bases and J by 8 bases, with 12 bases between the two germline ends. Germline CDR1 and CDR2: SGHTA and FQGNSA. The DNA for the CDR3 is TGTGCCAGCAGCTTAACGGGGCGCGTAGAAAAACTGTTTTTT. This encodes CASSLTGRVEKLFF.

Turning to this clone: Other DNA sequences within the sample encode an identical CDR3. The CDR3 here is CAWSVKETQYF. CDR3 DNA sequence: TGTGCCTGGAGTGTAAAGGAGACCCAGTACTTC. The chain combines TRBV30 with TRBJ2-5; D remains unclear. This CDR3 is built from 11 residues. V was trimmed by 0 bases and J by 5 bases, leaving 4 bases between them. CDR1 and CDR2 from the germline V gene are GTSNPN and SVGIG (reference sequence).

The chain employs TRBV2 and TRBJ1-3; maybe TRBD1 (5 bases). The CDR3 contains 15 residues. V lost 6 bases and J lost 0, with 12 bases in between. The germline gives CDR1 SNHLY, CDR2 FYNNEI. CDR3 nucleotide sequence: TGTGCCAGCAGAAACGACAGATTCTCTGGAAACACCATATATTTT. It encodes CASRNDRFSGNTIYF.

The chain combines TRBV7-2 with TRBJ1-2, with TRBD1 matching 10 bases. CDR1 and CDR2 from the germline V gene are SGHTA and FQGNSA. The CDR3 is 16 residues long. V was clipped by 1 base and J by 7 bases; unmatched bases: 9. The DNA for the CDR3 is TGTGCCAGCAGCTTAGATTTTCGACAGGGGGCAAGTGGCTACACCTTC. Residues: CASSLDFRQGASGYTF.

With respect to this clone: In the same sample, other DNA sequences code for this CDR3. This chain joins TRBV5-1 and TRBJ2-3; 13 bases align to TRBD2. CDR3 length: 16 residues. The J segment lost 2 bases and the V segment lost 4 bases, leaving 4 bases of the junction unmatched. Germline values: CDR1 SGHRS, CDR2 YFSETQ. In DNA, the CDR3 is TGCGCCAGCAGCACTGGACTAGCGGGAGCCACAGATACGCAGTATTTT. Its protein product is CASSTGLAGATDTQYF.

The gene calls are TRBV18 and TRBJ2-3, with D hard to call. This CDR3 spans 12 amino acids. V dropped 6 bases and J dropped 5 bases, with 9 bases sitting between them. CDR1 and CDR2 (germline): KGHSH, LQKENI. As DNA, the CDR3 is TGTGCCAGCTCCTCAGCCGGAGATACGCAGTATTTT. Amino acid sequence: CASSSAGDTQYF.

The V gene is TRBV30, the J gene TRBJ2-7; TRBD1 agrees at 9 bases. There are 16 residues in the CDR3. Trimming took 1 base from V and 3 from J; bases not matched to a gene: 10. Germline V gene lookup returns CDR1 GTSNPN and CDR2 SVGIG (reference sequence). CDR3 in DNA: TGTGCCTGGAGTGCTCCAACATCGGACAGGGGCTACGAGCAGTACTTC. This translates into CAWSAPTSDRGYEQYF.

Here the CDR3 reads CASSYSAHYGYTF. The CDR3, as DNA: TGTGCCAGCAGTTACTCCGCACATTATGGCTACACCTTC. The V and J genes are TRBV6-5 and TRBJ1-2; D not resolved. The CDR3 has 13 amino acids. Germline CDR1 is MNHEY and CDR2 is SVGAGI. Trimming stripped 0 bases from V and 5 bases from J, with 7 bases between.

In regard to this clone: At the DNA level, this CDR3 is encoded by other sequences in the same sample as well. The chain combines TRBV28 with TRBJ2-1; 8 positions match TRBD2. The CDR3 is 11 residues long. Germline-derived CDR1 and CDR2 are MDHEN and SYDVKM. V shed 8 bases and J 7 bases; nucleotides not matched to a gene: 1. The CDR3 here is CASRGGNEQFF. CDR3 sequence (DNA): TGTGCCAGCCGGGGGGGGAATGAGCAGTTCTTC.

The V and J genes are TRBV19 and TRBJ2-1; D not certain. V was trimmed by 6 bases and J by 0 bases, leaving 6 bases between them. From germline, CDR1 is LNHDA and CDR2 SQIVND (reference sequence). CDR3 length: 13 amino acids. The CDR3 sequence: CASSISSYNEQFF. CDR3 coding DNA: TGTGCCAGTAGCATTAGCTCCTACAATGAGCAGTTCTTC.